A selection of T cell receptor beta chains follows, all from one sample in a study of cytomegalovirus exposure and HLA in healthy donors. Method: immunoSEQ multiplex PCR; TCRdb's copy keeps in-frame clones and lacks some. The sample carries over 100,000 clones, more than 75% recorded once. The specimen was PBMCs. The receptors were gathered from a female donor in good health and CMV-seronegative. Each CDR3 is given with its conserved first and last residue. D genes are given only for firm matches. Size is omitted from some rows. Given values are once, few, many or a class for expanded clones.

CASISPGVNTEAFF	TGTGCCAGCATTTCTCCCGGGGTGAACACTGAAGCTTTCTTT	.	TRBJ1-1	.	TRBV6-5
CASSYSGLAGSYEQYF	TGTGCCAGCAGTTACTCAGGACTAGCGGGGTCCTACGAGCAGTACTTC	TRBD2	TRBJ2-7	.	TRBV6-5
CASSEAGGQSNEQFF	TGTGCCAGCAGTGAAGCGGGGGGACAGAGCAATGAGCAGTTCTTC	.	TRBJ2-1	.	TRBV6-1
CASRQQGQGARGNTIYF	TGTGCCAGTAGACAACAAGGACAGGGGGCGAGAGGAAACACCATATATTTT	TRBD1	TRBJ1-3	.	TRBV19
CASNEQGYNEQFF	TGCGCCAGCAACGAACAGGGCTACAATGAGCAGTTCTTC	.	TRBJ2-1	.	TRBV5-1
CATSREILGQGLKNTEAFF	TGTGCCACCAGCAGAGAGATATTAGGGCAGGGTCTTAAAAACACTGAAGCTTTCTTT	.	TRBJ1-1	.	TRBV15
CASRDSLTGELFF	TGTGCCAGCAGGGACTCCCTAACCGGGGAGCTGTTTTTT	.	TRBJ2-2	.	TRBV2
CASTPPAPSQPQHF	TGTGCCAGCACCCCGCCGGCCCCTAGTCAGCCCCAGCATTTT	.	TRBJ1-5	.	TRBV7-3
CASSLVGQSDLNEKLFF	TGTGCCAGCAGCTTAGTAGGACAGTCGGATCTGAATGAAAAACTGTTTTTT	.	TRBJ1-4	once	TRBV7-8
CASSPLPLGGAIQPQHF	TGTGCCAGTAGTCCCCTACCTTTGGGGGGGGCGATTCAGCCCCAGCATTTT	.	TRBJ1-5	few	TRBV19
CASSHVDRDTNEKLFF	TGTGCCAGCAGCCACGTTGACAGGGATACTAATGAAAAACTGTTTTTT	TRBD1	TRBJ1-4	.	TRBV4-2